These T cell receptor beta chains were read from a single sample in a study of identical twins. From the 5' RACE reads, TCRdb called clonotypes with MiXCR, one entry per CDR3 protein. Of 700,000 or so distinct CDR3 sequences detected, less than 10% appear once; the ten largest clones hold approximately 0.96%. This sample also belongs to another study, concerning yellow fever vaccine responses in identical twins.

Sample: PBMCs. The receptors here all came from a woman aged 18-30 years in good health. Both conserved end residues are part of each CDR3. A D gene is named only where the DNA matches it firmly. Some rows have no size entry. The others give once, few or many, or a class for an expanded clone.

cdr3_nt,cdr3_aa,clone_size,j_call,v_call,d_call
TGTGCCAGCAGCCAGGACTGGACAGAATCTTATAGCAATCAGCCCCAGCATTTT,CASSQDWTESYSNQPQHF,-,TRBJ1-5,TRBV4-2,-
TGTGCCGCGGGAGGGGAGACCCAGTACTTC,CAAGGETQYF,few,TRBJ2-5,TRBV10-3,TRBD2
TGTGCCAGCAGCTTAACAGGAGGTGCCAAAAACATTCAGTACTTC,CASSLTGGAKNIQYF,few,TRBJ2-4,TRBV7-9,-
TGCGCCAGCAGCCAAGACCCGGGACTAGCCTACGAGCAGTACTTC,CASSQDPGLAYEQYF,-,TRBJ2-7,TRBV4-1,TRBD2
TGCGCCAGCAGCCATCAACAGAGGGACGAGCAGTACTTC,CASSHQQRDEQYF,few,TRBJ2-7,TRBV4-3,-
TGCAGCGTTGCCCCTCCGGGCCGTGATAAAGCTTTCTTT,CSVAPPGRDKAFF,many,TRBJ1-1,TRBV29-1,-
TGTGCCAGCAGCCCTTCACTACCCGCCTACGAGCAGTACTTC,CASSPSLPAYEQYF,-,TRBJ2-7,TRBV6-1,-
TGCAGTGCCAGGGACTACGGGGAGGAGACCCAGTACTTC,CSARDYGEETQYF,-,TRBJ2-5,TRBV20-1,TRBD2
TGTGCCAGCAGTCCCTCCTTTCTCAGCACCTATGGCTACACCTTC,CASSPSFLSTYGYTF,-,TRBJ1-2,TRBV28,-
TGCGCCAGCACATCGGGACTCACGAGCTCTGGGGCCAACGTCCTGACTTTC,CASTSGLTSSGANVLTF,few,TRBJ2-6,TRBV5-1,-
TGTGCCAGCAGCCAGACGTTCGGACAGGGAGGGGAGACCCAGTACTTC,CASSQTFGQGGETQYF,-,TRBJ2-5,TRBV9,-
TGTGCCATCACCGACCTGGGACAGGGGGCAGTAAATGAGCAGTTCTTC,CAITDLGQGAVNEQFF,-,TRBJ2-1,TRBV10-3,TRBD1
TGTGCCAGCGGCAGGGGTAGCTCCTACAATGAGCAGTTCTTC,CASGRGSSYNEQFF,many,TRBJ2-1,TRBV7-2,-
TGTGCCAGCAGCCCGAGAGGAGGGCTGGCAACTAATGAAAAACTGTTTTTT,CASSPRGGLATNEKLFF,-,TRBJ1-4,TRBV14,-
TGTGCCAGCAGCTTATCCCCTAGGATCGTCCCCTACAATGAGCAGTTCTTC,CASSLSPRIVPYNEQFF,-,TRBJ2-1,TRBV11-2,-
TGCAGTGCTCAGACTGGTTTGGATTGGTACGAGCAGTACTTC,CSAQTGLDWYEQYF,few,TRBJ2-7,TRBV20-1,-
TGCAGCGTTGAAGTAAGAGGGGGCGAGACCCAGTACTTC,CSVEVRGGETQYF,few,TRBJ2-5,TRBV29-1,TRBD1
TGTGCCAGCAGCTGGTACAGCCAAGAGACCCAGTACTTC,CASSWYSQETQYF,many,TRBJ2-5,TRBV2,-
TGTGCCAGCACGTGGGGTGAAGCTTTCTTT,CASTWGEAFF,few,TRBJ1-1,TRBV7-9,-
TGTGCCAGCAGTTTCTTCGGGGGGGACAGGGGGCAGGGTCAGCCCCAGCATTTT,CASSFFGGDRGQGQPQHF,-,TRBJ1-5,TRBV27,TRBD1
TGCAGTGCTAGGGACAGGGGGCGCCTGAATGAGCAGTTCTTC,CSARDRGRLNEQFF,-,TRBJ2-1,TRBV20-1,TRBD1
TGTGCCAGCAACAAACCGGGACAGGGTGGTTACGAGCAGTACTTC,CASNKPGQGGYEQYF,few,TRBJ2-7,TRBV28,TRBD1
TGTGCCAGCAGTTTAAGGGGCAGGGCGACTGAAGCTTTCTTT,CASSLRGRATEAFF,many,TRBJ1-1,TRBV12-3/TRBV12-4,-
TGTGCCAGCAGTACGATGGGTGGGGATGAGCAGTTCTTC,CASSTMGGDEQFF,-,TRBJ2-1,TRBV28,-
TGTGCCACCAGCCAACAGGCTGACGACTCACCCCTCCACTTT,CATSQQADDSPLHF,-,TRBJ1-6,TRBV15,-
TGTGCCTGGAGTGAATTACAGGGGGACGAGCAGTACTTC,CAWSELQGDEQYF,-,TRBJ2-7,TRBV30,TRBD1
TGTGCCAGCAGCCAAAGCAGGGCCGCCTCTGGGGCCAACGTCCTGACTTTC,CASSQSRAASGANVLTF,few,TRBJ2-6,TRBV3-1,-
TGCGCCAGCAGCCACGGGGTCTACAATGAGCAGTTCTTC,CASSHGVYNEQFF,many,TRBJ2-1,TRBV4-3,-
TGTGCCAGCAGCTCGGGGGACAGGCGGTACAATGAGCAGTTCTTC,CASSSGDRRYNEQFF,-,TRBJ2-1,TRBV7-8,TRBD1